This is a list of T cell receptor beta chains from one sample in a study of cytomegalovirus exposure and HLA in healthy donors. Sequencing used immunoSEQ multiplex PCR; TCRdb keeps in-frame clones, though not all of them. The sample gives over 150,000 clones, 70% to 85% of which show up once; 0.098% is in the top ten. The sequenced sample was PBMCs. These TCRs come from a boy aged 2 to 9 in good health and CMV-seronegative. CDR3s include the opening cysteine and the closing phenylalanine or tryptophan. D genes are given only for firm matches. Not all rows give a size; the values are once, few, many and, for expanded clones, a class.

>once|-|TRBJ2-3|TRBV21-1
CASSKGPESTDTQYF
TGTGCCAGCAGCAAAGGGCCCGAAAGCACAGATACGCAGTATTTT
>-|TRBD2|TRBJ2-7|TRBV6-1
CASSERGGYEQYF
TGTGCCAGCAGTGAGCGGGGGGGCTACGAGCAGTACTTC
>-|-|TRBJ1-2|TRBV5-4
CASSLVGSGRYNGYTF
TGTGCCAGCAGCTTGGTGGGTTCAGGCCGATACAATGGCTACACCTTC
>-|-|TRBJ2-1|TRBV7-2
CASSLIRNGDEQFF
TGTGCCAGCAGCTTAATCCGGAATGGAGATGAGCAGTTCTTC
>-|TRBD2|TRBJ2-4|TRBV11-2
CASSSWRGVGNIQYF
TGTGCCAGCAGCTCTTGGCGGGGGGTCGGGAACATTCAGTACTTC
>once|TRBD1|TRBJ2-1|TRBV18
CASSSQDRQGDEQFF
TGTGCCAGCTCATCGCAGGACAGACAGGGTGATGAGCAGTTCTTC
>-|TRBD1|TRBJ2-1|TRBV18
CASSPPGQGEQFF
TGTGCCAGCTCACCACCGGGACAGGGAGAGCAGTTCTTC
>-|-|TRBJ1-1|TRBV5-1
CASSSGHLNTEAFF
TGCGCCAGCAGCTCCGGACATTTGAACACTGAAGCTTTCTTT
>once|TRBD2|TRBJ2-3|TRBV11-2
CASTDLLAGGRGDTQYF
TGTGCCAGCACCGATCTCCTAGCGGGGGGGCGTGGAGATACGCAGTATTTT
>-|TRBD2|TRBJ2-5|TRBV5-4
CASSIAGPQETQYF
TGTGCCAGCAGTATAGCGGGCCCCCAAGAGACCCAGTACTTC
>-|-|TRBJ1-2|TRBV6-6
CASSYSSGNYGYTF
TGTGCCAGCAGTTACTCTTCAGGGAACTATGGCTACACCTTC
>-|-|TRBJ1-2|TRBV18
CASSPRTDDGYTF
TGTGCCAGCTCGCCTCGGACAGACGATGGCTACACCTTC
>few|-|TRBJ2-5|TRBV6-1
CASSEVEWETQYF
TGTGCCAGCAGTGAAGTCGAGTGGGAGACCCAGTACTTC
>-|-|TRBJ1-2|TRBV28
CASSGGRSYGYTF
TGTGCCAGCAGCGGAGGGCGCTCTTATGGCTACACCTTC
>-|-|TRBJ2-3|TRBV25-1
CASSEYKGGTDTQYF
TGTGCCAGCAGTGAATATAAAGGAGGCACAGATACGCAGTATTTT
>-|-|TRBJ2-3|TRBV27
CASSLSGVFRTDTQYF
TGTGCCAGCAGTTTATCCGGGGTGTTTCGCACAGATACGCAGTATTTT
>-|TRBD2|TRBJ2-1|TRBV7-8
CASSKRTSGGRLGYNEQFF
TGTGCCAGCAGCAAGCGGACTAGCGGGGGTCGGTTGGGTTACAATGAGCAGTTCTTC
>once|-|TRBJ1-4|TRBV7-2
CASSLVRGGNEKLFF
TGTGCCAGCAGCTTAGTTCGGGGAGGTAATGAAAAACTGTTTTTT
>-|-|TRBJ1-1|TRBV29-1
CSVQRSGEAFF
TGCAGCGTTCAACGGAGTGGTGAAGCTTTCTTT
>-|-|TRBJ2-7|TRBV21-1
CASSKKKTGGYEQYF
TGTGCCAGCAGCAAAAAAAAGACAGGGGGCTACGAGCAGTACTTC
>-|TRBD2|TRBJ2-7|TRBV2
CASSPLAGAYEQYF
TGTGCCAGCAGCCCACTAGCGGGGGCTTACGAGCAGTACTTC
>-|-|TRBJ2-2|TRBV2
CASRVAGWTGELFF
TGTGCCAGCAGGGTCGCAGGGTGGACCGGGGAGCTGTTTTTT
>-|TRBD1|TRBJ1-5|TRBV6-6
CASSRQGGQPQHF
TGTGCCAGCAGCCGACAGGGGGGGCAGCCCCAGCATTTT
>-|-|TRBJ2-2|TRBV15
CATSRQNSNTGELFF
TGTGCCACCAGCAGACAAAATTCGAACACCGGGGAGCTGTTTTTT
>once|TRBD1|TRBJ1-4|TRBV19
CASTGQGIEKLFF
TGTGCCAGTACGGGACAGGGGATTGAAAAACTGTTTTTT